A selection of T cell receptor beta chains follows, all from one sample in a study of T cell changes during pregnancy in multiple sclerosis. Only in-frame clones appear in the TCRdb table, and some are missing; sequencing was by immunoSEQ multiplex PCR. The sample yields approximately 88,000 clones, 80% to 95% seen once. The sequencing here drew on peripheral blood, taken in the first trimester of pregnancy. The source of these receptors is a female donor with multiple sclerosis, enrolled in a pregnancy study. Both conserved end residues are part of each CDR3. The D gene is left open where the match is weak. Clone size is given for some rows only: seen once, a few or many times, or a class if the clone is expanded.

15,.,TRBD2,TRBJ2-3,TRBV5-6,CASSLSLAGAETQYF,TGTGCCAGCAGCTTGTCACTAGCGGGAGCCGAAACGCAGTATTTT
14,.,.,TRBJ2-2,TRBV18,CASSPNRDTGELFF,TGTGCCAGCTCGCCAAACAGAGACACCGGGGAGCTGTTTTTT
14,.,.,TRBJ2-7,TRBV28,CASRPWGHGYEQYF,TGTGCCAGCAGGCCGTGGGGACACGGCTACGAGCAGTACTTC
16,.,TRBD1,TRBJ2-1,TRBV19,CASSTVPGQGILRQFF,TGTGCCAGTAGTACGGTGCCGGGACAGGGGATTTTAAGGCAGTTCTTC
15,.,TRBD2,TRBJ2-1,TRBV28,CASSGLAGAYNEQFF,TGTGCCAGCAGTGGACTAGCGGGGGCCTACAATGAGCAGTTCTTC
14,.,TRBD2,TRBJ2-1,TRBV9,CASSVAGGLSEQFF,TGTGCCAGCAGCGTAGCGGGAGGGCTCAGTGAGCAGTTCTTC
19,.,.,TRBJ1-5,TRBV2,CASSGGPPGFGFSNQPQHF,TGTGCCAGCAGTGGGGGGCCCCCGGGGTTTGGGTTTAGCAATCAGCCCCAGCATTTT
11,.,TRBD1,TRBJ2-1,TRBV20-1,CSANRGNEQFF,TGCAGTGCCAACAGGGGAAATGAGCAGTTCTTC
15,.,.,TRBJ1-2,TRBV5-1,CASRPEDRPNYGYTF,TGCGCCAGCAGGCCCGAGGACAGACCTAACTATGGCTACACCTTC
16,once,TRBD1,TRBJ2-7,TRBV27,CASSFGLGQGTYEQYF,TGTGCCAGCAGTTTTGGATTGGGACAGGGGACTTACGAGCAGTACTTC
17,.,.,TRBJ2-7,TRBV27,CASSPLKGGLSSYEQYF,TGTGCCAGCAGTCCCCTTAAGGGGGGGCTAAGCTCCTACGAGCAGTACTTC
13,.,.,TRBJ2-2,TRBV15,CATSDLATGELFF,TGTGCCACCAGCGATCTAGCGACGGGGGAGCTGTTTTTT
11,.,.,TRBJ2-7,TRBV29-1,CSVVRGYEQYF,TGCAGCGTCGTTAGGGGGTACGAGCAGTACTTC
13,.,.,TRBJ1-5,TRBV6-1,CASMNRVDQPQHF,TGTGCCAGCATGAACAGGGTGGATCAGCCCCAGCATTTT
11,few,.,TRBJ1-2,TRBV7-9,CASSLGAGYTF,TGTGCCAGCAGCTTAGGGGCGGGCTACACCTTC
15,.,TRBD1,TRBJ2-5,TRBV2,CASSVPGQSRGTQYF,TGTGCCAGCAGCGTTCCGGGACAGTCAAGAGGGACCCAGTACTTC
14,few,.,TRBJ2-3,TRBV19,CASSIRRSTDTQYF,TGTGCCAGTAGTATTAGGAGGAGCACAGATACGCAGTATTTT
19,.,TRBD1,TRBJ1-5,TRBV6-4,CASTAQGGRAVDSNQPQHF,TGTGCCAGCACCGCTCAAGGGGGCAGGGCGGTAGATAGCAATCAGCCCCAGCATTTT
15,.,.,TRBJ2-7,TRBV4-1,CASSQDSYSSYEQYF,TGCGCCAGCAGCCAAGATTCTTACAGCTCCTACGAGCAGTACTTC
14,once,TRBD2,TRBJ2-7,TRBV27,CASSYSGSSYEQYF,TGTGCCAGCAGCTATAGCGGGAGCTCCTACGAGCAGTACTTC
15,once,.,TRBJ2-7,TRBV4-1,CASSQDLVGLYEQYF,TGCGCCAGCAGCCAAGATTTAGTGGGGCTCTACGAGCAGTACTTC
13,.,.,TRBJ2-7,TRBV6-4,CASSENEAYEQYF,TGTGCCAGCAGTGAGAATGAGGCCTACGAGCAGTACTTC
13,.,.,TRBJ2-1,TRBV7-6,CASSRGQNNEQFF,TGTGCCAGCAGCCGTGGGCAAAACAATGAGCAGTTCTTC
13,.,.,TRBJ2-1,TRBV19,CASSISRDNEQFF,TGTGCCAGTAGTATAAGCAGGGACAATGAGCAGTTCTTC
12,few,.,TRBJ1-2,TRBV5-4,CASYLRGGGYTF,TGTGCCAGCTACCTTCGGGGGGGTGGCTACACCTTC
15,few,TRBD1,TRBJ2-7,TRBV6-1,CASSEDGTGSYEQYF,TGTGCCAGCAGTGAAGACGGGACAGGGTCCTACGAGCAGTACTTC
14,.,TRBD1,TRBJ1-5,TRBV29-1,CSVKGQGREQPQHF,TGCAGCGTAAAGGGACAGGGACGAGAGCAGCCCCAGCATTTT
16,.,.,TRBJ2-6,TRBV27,CASSFFGASGANVLTF,TGTGCCAGCAGTTTCTTCGGTGCCTCTGGGGCCAACGTCCTGACTTTC
13,.,.,TRBJ1-5,TRBV29-1,CSASWGRNQPQHF,TGCAGCGCCTCGTGGGGGCGAAATCAGCCCCAGCATTTT
15,.,.,TRBJ2-3,TRBV30,CAWSVVGASTDTQYF,TGTGCCTGGAGTGTAGTAGGGGCTAGCACAGATACGCAGTATTTT
14,.,.,TRBJ2-1,TRBV6-6,CASSAARAIGEQFF,TGTGCCAGCAGTGCCGCCAGGGCAATAGGGGAGCAGTTCTTC
14,.,.,TRBJ2-1,TRBV28,CASSLSPRGNEQFF,TGTGCCAGCAGTTTATCCCCGAGGGGGAATGAGCAGTTCTTC
13,once,.,TRBJ1-4,TRBV19,CASKTETNEKLFF,TGTGCCAGTAAAACAGAAACTAATGAAAAACTGTTTTTT
12,few,.,TRBJ1-1,TRBV27,CATGGADTEAFF,TGTGCCACCGGGGGGGCGGACACTGAAGCTTTCTTT
12,.,.,TRBJ2-1,TRBV6-5,CASSPEGNEQFF,TGTGCCAGCAGCCCCGAGGGAAATGAGCAGTTCTTC
14,.,.,TRBJ1-4,TRBV15,CATSPRSTNEKLFF,TGTGCCACCAGTCCCAGATCAACTAATGAAAAACTGTTTTTT
15,.,TRBD1,TRBJ1-5,TRBV28,CASSLAGQNNQPQHF,TGTGCCAGCAGTTTAGCGGGACAGAACAATCAGCCCCAGCATTTT